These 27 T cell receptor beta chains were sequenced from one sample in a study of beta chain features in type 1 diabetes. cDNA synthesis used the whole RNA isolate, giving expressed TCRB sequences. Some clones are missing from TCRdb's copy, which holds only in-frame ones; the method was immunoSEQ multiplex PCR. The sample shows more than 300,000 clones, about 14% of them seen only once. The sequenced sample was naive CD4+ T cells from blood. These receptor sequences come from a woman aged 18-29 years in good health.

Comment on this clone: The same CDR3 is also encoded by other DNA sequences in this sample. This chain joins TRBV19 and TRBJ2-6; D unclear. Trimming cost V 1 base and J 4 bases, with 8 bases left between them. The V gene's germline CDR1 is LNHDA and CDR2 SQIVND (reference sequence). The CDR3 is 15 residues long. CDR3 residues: CASSIGGSGANVLTF. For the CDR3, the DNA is TGTGCCAGTAGTATAGGAGGCTCCGGGGCCAACGTCCTGACTTTC. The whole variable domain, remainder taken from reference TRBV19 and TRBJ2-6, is DGGITQSPKYLFRKEGQNVTLSCEQNLNHDAMYWYRQDPGQGLRLIYYSQIVNDFQKGDIAEGYSVSREKKESFPLTVTSAQKNPTAFYLCASSIGGSGANVLTFGAGSRLTVL.

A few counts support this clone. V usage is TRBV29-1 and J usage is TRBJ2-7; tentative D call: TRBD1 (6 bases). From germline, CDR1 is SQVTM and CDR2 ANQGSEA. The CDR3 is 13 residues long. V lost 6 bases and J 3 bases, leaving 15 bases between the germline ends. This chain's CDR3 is CSVCRDNNYEQYF. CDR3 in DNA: TGCAGCGTGTGTCGGGACAATAACTACGAGCAGTACTTC.

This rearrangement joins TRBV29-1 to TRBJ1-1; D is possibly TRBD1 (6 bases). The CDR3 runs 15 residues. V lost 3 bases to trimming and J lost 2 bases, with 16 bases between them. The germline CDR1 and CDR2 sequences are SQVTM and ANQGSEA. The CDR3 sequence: CSVEARQAVNTEAFF. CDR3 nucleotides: TGCAGCGTTGAGGCCAGACAGGCTGTTAACACTGAAGCTTTCTTT. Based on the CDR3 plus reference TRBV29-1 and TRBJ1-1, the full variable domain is SAVISQKPSRDICQRGTSLTIQCQVDSQVTMMFWYRQQPGQSLTLIATANQGSEATYESGFVIDKFPISRPNLTFSTLTVSNMSPEDSSIYLCSVEARQAVNTEAFFGQGTRLTVV.

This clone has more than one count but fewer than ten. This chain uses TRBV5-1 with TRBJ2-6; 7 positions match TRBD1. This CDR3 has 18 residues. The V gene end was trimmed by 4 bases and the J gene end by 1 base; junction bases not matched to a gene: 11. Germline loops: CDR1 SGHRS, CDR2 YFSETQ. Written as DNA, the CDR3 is TGCGCCAGCAGCATTGGACAGGCCTTGGGATCTGGGGCCAACGTCCTGACTTTC. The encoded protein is CASSIGQALGSGANVLTF.

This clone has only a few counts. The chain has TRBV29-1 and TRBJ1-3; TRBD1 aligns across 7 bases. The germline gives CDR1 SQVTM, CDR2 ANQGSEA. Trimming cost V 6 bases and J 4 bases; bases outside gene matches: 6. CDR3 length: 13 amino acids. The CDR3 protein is CSVQGFAGNTIYF. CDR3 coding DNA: TGCAGCGTACAGGGGTTCGCCGGAAACACCATATATTTT. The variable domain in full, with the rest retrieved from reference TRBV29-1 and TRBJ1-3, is SAVISQKPSRDICQRGTSLTIQCQVDSQVTMMFWYRQQPGQSLTLIATANQGSEATYESGFVIDKFPISRPNLTFSTLTVSNMSPEDSSIYLCSVQGFAGNTIYFGEGSWLTVV.

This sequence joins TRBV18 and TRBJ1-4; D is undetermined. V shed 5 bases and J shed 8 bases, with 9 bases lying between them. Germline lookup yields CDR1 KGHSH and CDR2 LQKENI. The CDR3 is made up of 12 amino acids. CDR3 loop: CASSGSGEKLFF. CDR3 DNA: TGTGCCAGCTCAGGCAGCGGCGAAAAACTGTTTTTT.

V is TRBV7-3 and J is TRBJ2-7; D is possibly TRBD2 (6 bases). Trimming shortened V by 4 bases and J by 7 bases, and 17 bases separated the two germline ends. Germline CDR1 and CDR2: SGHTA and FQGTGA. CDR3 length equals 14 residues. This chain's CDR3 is CASSSRGATGEQYF. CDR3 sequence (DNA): TGTGCCAGCAGCTCCCGCGGGGCCACGGGAGAGCAGTACTTC.

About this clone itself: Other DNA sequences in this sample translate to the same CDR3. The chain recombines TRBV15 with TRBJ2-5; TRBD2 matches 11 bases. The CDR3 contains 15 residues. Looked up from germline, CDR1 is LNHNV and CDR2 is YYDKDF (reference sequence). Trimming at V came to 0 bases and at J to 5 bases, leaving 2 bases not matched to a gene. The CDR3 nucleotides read TGTGCCACCAGCAGAGATCCTAGCGGGAGGGAGACCCAGTACTTC. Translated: CATSRDPSGRETQYF.

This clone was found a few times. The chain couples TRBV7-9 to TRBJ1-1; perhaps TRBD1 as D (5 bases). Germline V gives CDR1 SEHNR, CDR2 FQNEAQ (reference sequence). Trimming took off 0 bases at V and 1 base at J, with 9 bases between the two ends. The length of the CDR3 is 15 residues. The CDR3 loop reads CASSLARGGNTEAFF. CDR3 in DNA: TGTGCCAGCAGCTTAGCTCGGGGGGGGAACACTGAAGCTTTCTTT.

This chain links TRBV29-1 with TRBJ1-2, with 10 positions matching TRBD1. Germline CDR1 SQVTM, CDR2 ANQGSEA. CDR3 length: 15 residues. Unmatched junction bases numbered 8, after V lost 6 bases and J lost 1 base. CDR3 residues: CSVRGGQGLNYGYTF. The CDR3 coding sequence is TGCAGCGTGAGAGGGGGACAGGGGCTTAACTATGGCTACACCTTC.

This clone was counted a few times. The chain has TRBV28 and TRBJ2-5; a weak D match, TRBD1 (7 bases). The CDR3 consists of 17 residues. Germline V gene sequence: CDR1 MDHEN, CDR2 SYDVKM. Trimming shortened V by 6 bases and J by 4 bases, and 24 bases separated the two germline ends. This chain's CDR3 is CASRSAGGGDFGETQYF. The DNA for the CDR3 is TGTGCCAGCAGGTCAGCAGGGGGAGGCGATTTTGGAGAGACCCAGTACTTC. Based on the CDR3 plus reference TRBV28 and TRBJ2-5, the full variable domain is DVKVTQSSRYLVKRTGEKVFLECVQDMDHENMFWYRQDPGLGLRLIYFSYDVKMKEKGDIPEGYSVSREKKERFSLILESASTNQTSMYLCASRSAGGGDFGETQYFGPGTRLLVL.

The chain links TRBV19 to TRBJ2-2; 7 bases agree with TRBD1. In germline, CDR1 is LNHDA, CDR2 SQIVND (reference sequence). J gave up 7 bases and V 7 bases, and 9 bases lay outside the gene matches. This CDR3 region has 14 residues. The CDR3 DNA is TGTGCCAGTACAAACAGGGGAGCAGGCGGGGAGCTGTTTTTT. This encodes CASTNRGAGGELFF.

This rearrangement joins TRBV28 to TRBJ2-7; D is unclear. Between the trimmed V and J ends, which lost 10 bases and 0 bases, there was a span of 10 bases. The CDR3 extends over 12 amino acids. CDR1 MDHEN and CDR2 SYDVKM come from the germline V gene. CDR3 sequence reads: CAIHTGSYEQYF. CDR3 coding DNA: TGTGCCATCCATACGGGCTCCTACGAGCAGTACTTC. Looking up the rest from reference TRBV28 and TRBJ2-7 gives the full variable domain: DVKVTQSSRYLVKRTGEKVFLECVQDMDHENMFWYRQDPGLGLRLIYFSYDVKMKEKGDIPEGYSVSREKKERFSLILESASTNQTSMYLCAIHTGSYEQYFGPGTRLTVT.

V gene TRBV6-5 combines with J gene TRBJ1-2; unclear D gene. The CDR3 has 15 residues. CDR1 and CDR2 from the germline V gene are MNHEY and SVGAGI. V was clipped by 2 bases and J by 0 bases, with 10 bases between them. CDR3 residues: CASSYNTGSNYGYTF. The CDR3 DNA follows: TGTGCCAGCAGTTACAACACCGGGTCTAACTATGGCTACACCTTC.

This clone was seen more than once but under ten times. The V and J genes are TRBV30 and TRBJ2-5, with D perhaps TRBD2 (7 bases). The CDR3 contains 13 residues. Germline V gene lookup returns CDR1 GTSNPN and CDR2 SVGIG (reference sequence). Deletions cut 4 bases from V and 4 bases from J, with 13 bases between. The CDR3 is CAWTGGRRETQYF. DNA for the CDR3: TGTGCCTGGACCGGGGGGCGACGAGAGACCCAGTACTTC. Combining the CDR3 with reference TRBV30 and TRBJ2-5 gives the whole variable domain SQTIHQWPATLVQPVGSPLSLECTVEGTSNPNLYWYRQAAGRGLQLLFYSVGIGQISSEVPQNLSASRPQDRQFILSSKKLLLSDSGFYLCAWTGGRRETQYFGPGTRLLVL.

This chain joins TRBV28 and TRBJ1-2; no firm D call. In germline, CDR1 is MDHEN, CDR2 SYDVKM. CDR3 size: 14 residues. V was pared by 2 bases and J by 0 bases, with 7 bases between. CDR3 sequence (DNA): TGTGCCAGCAGTTTACTACCCACTAACTATGGCTACACCTTC. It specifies CASSLLPTNYGYTF.

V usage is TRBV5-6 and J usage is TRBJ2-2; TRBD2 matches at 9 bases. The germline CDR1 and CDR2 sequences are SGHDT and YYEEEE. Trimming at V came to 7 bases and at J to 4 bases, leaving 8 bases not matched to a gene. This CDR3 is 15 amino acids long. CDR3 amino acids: CASGGSGRLTGELFF. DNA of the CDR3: TGTGCCAGCGGGGGGAGCGGGAGGCTCACCGGGGAGCTGTTTTTT.

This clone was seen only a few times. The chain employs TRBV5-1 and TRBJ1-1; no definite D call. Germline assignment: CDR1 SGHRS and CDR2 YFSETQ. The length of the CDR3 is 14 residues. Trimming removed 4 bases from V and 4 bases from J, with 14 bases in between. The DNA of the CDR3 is TGCGCCAGCAGCGCAGGAGGCCCGGGCACTGAAGCTTTCTTT. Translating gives CASSAGGPGTEAFF.

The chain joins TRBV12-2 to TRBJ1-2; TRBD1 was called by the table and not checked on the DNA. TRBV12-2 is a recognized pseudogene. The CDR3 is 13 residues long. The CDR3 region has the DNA TGTGCAAGTCGCTTCGAGGGGGCTGATGGCTACACCTTC. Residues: CASRFEGADGYTF.

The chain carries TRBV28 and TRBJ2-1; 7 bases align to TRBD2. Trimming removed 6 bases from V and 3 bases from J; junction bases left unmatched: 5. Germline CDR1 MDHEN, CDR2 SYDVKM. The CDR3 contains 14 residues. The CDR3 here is CASRMTSSYNEQFF. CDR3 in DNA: TGTGCCAGCAGAATGACTAGCAGCTACAATGAGCAGTTCTTC.

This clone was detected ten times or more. The CDR3 coding sequence is TGTGCCAGCAGCTCCTACACTAGTCACGAGCAGTACTTC. This gives the protein CASSSYTSHEQYF. The V gene is TRBV11-2, the J gene TRBJ2-7, with D perhaps TRBD2 (5 bases). V dropped 4 bases and J dropped 5 bases, with 12 bases sitting between them. The CDR3 extends over 13 amino acids. Germline assignment: CDR1 SGHAT and CDR2 FQNNGV. Variable domain in full (rest from reference TRBV11-2 and TRBJ2-7): EAGVAQSPRYKIIEKRQSVAFWCNPISGHATLYWYQQILGQGPKLLIQFQNNGVVDDSQLPKDRFSAERLKGVDSTLKIQPAKLEDSAVYLCASSSYTSHEQYFGPGTRLTVT.

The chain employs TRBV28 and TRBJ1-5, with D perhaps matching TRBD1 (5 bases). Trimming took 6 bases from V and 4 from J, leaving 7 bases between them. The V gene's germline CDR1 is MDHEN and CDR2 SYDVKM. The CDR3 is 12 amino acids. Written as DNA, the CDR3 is TGTGCCAGCAGGGGGCCGAATCAGCCCCAGCATTTT. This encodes CASRGPNQPQHF.

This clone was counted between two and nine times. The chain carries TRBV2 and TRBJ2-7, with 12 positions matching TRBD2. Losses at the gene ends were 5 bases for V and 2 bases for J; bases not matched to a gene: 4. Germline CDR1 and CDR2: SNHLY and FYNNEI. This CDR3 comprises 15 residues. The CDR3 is CASSYRLAGAYEQYF. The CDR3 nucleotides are TGTGCCAGCAGTTACCGACTAGCGGGAGCCTACGAGCAGTACTTC.

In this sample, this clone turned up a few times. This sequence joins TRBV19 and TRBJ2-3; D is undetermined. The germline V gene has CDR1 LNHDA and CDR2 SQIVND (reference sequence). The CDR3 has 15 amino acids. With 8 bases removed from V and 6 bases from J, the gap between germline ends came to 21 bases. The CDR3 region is CASRYRESVMDTQYF. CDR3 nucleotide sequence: TGTGCCAGTCGATACAGAGAGTCGGTGATGGATACGCAGTATTTT.

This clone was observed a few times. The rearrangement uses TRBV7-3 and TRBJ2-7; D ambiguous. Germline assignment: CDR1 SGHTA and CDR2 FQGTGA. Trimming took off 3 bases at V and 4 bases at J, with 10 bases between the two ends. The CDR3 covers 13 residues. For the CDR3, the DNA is TGTGCCAGCAGCTTTGGAGCATTTTACGAGCAGTACTTC. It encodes CASSFGAFYEQYF.

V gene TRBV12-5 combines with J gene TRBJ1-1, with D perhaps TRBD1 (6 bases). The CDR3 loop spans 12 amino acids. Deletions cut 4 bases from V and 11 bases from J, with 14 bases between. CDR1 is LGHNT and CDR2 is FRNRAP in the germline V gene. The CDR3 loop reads CASGSTGLGAFF. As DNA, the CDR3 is TGTGCTAGTGGTTCGACAGGCCTCGGGGCTTTCTTT.

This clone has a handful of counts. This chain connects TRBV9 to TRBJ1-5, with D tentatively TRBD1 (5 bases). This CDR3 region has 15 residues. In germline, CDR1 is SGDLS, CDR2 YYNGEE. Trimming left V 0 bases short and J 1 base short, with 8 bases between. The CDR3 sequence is CASSVEGVSNQPQHF. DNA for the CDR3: TGTGCCAGCAGCGTAGAAGGGGTAAGCAATCAGCCCCAGCATTTT.